This is a list of T cell receptor beta chains from one sample in a study of CD8 T cells in Susac syndrome. TCRdb recomputed calls from the immunoSEQ multiplex PCR reads with MiXCR, one row per CDR3 protein. The data contain fewer than 140,000 distinct CDR3 sequences, approximately 95% of them seen just once; the ten biggest clones take up about 0.42%. Sample: CD8+ T cells from PBMCs. These receptor sequences come from a human donor with Susac syndrome. Both conserved end residues are part of each CDR3. D genes are given only for firm matches. Not all rows give a size; the values are once, few, many and, for expanded clones, a class.

size,J,V,D,CDR3,DNA
NA,TRBJ2-2,TRBV13,NA,CASSPPVSGELFF,TGTGCCAGCAGCCCCCCGGTGAGCGGGGAGCTGTTTTTT
once,TRBJ1-5,TRBV29-1,NA,CSVGPGPTPHQPQHF,TGCAGCGTTGGCCCGGGCCCTACCCCACATCAGCCCCAGCATTTT
NA,TRBJ2-7,TRBV7-9,NA,CASSPSTDRSYEQYF,TGTGCCAGCAGTCCTTCGACAGACCGCTCCTACGAGCAGTACTTC
once,TRBJ2-5,TRBV27,NA,CASSSEAWETQYF,TGTGCCAGCAGTTCGGAAGCGTGGGAGACCCAGTACTTC
NA,TRBJ2-5,TRBV11-2,NA,CASSFPGSQETQYF,TGTGCCAGCAGCTTCCCCGGCAGCCAAGAGACCCAGTACTTC
once,TRBJ1-1,TRBV6-5,TRBD1,CASSLGQKLMNTEAFF,TGTGCCAGCAGTTTGGGACAGAAACTTATGAACACTGAAGCTTTCTTT
NA,TRBJ1-2,TRBV9,NA,CASSARHLGYTF,TGTGCCAGCAGCGCCCGACATTTAGGCTACACCTTC
NA,TRBJ1-2,TRBV29-1,TRBD1,CSVEGAGGVDYGYTF,TGCAGCGTTGAGGGAGCAGGGGGCGTCGACTATGGCTACACCTTC
NA,TRBJ2-7,TRBV3-1,NA,CASSQYPRGTTYEQYF,TGTGCCAGCAGCCAATACCCAAGGGGCACCACCTACGAGCAGTACTTC
NA,TRBJ2-2,TRBV12-3/TRBV12-4,NA,CASSARRVDGNTGELFF,TGTGCCAGCAGCGCCCGAAGGGTCGACGGGAACACCGGGGAGCTGTTTTTT